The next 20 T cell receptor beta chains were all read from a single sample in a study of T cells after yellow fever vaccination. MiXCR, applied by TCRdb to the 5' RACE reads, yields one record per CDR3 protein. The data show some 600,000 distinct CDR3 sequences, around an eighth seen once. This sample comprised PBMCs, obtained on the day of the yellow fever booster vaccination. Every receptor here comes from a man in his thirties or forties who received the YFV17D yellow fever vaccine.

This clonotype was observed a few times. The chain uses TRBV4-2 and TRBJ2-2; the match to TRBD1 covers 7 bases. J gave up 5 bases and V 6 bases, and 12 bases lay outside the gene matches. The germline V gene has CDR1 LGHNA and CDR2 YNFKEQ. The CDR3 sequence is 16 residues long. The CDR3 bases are TGTGCCAGCAGATCCGTCCGGGACAGTAAGACCGGGGAGCTGTTTTTT. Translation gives CASRSVRDSKTGELFF.

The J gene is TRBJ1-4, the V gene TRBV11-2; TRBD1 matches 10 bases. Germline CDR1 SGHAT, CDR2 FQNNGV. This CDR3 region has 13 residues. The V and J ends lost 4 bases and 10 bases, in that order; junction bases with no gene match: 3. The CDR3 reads CASSSGTGAKLFF. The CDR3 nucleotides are TGTGCCAGCAGCTCAGGGACAGGGGCAAAACTGTTTTTT. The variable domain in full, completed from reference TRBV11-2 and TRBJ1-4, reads EAGVAQSPRYKIIEKRQSVAFWCNPISGHATLYWYQQILGQGPKLLIQFQNNGVVDDSQLPKDRFSAERLKGVDSTLKIQPAKLEDSAVYLCASSSGTGAKLFFGSGTQLSVL.

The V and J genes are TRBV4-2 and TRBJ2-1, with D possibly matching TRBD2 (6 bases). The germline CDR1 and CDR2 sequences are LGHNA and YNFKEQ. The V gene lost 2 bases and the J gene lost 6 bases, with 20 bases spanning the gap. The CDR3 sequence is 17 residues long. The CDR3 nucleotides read TGTGCCAGCAGCCAATTGGACCCAGCCGGGAGCCGCAATGAGCAGTTCTTC. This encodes CASSQLDPAGSRNEQFF.

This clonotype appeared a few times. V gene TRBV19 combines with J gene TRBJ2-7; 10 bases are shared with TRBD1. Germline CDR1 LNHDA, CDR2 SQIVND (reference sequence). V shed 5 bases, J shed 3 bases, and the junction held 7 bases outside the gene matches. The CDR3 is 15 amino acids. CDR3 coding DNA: TGTGCCAGTAGTTCATGGACAGGGGGAAACTACGAGCAGTACTTC. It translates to CASSSWTGGNYEQYF.

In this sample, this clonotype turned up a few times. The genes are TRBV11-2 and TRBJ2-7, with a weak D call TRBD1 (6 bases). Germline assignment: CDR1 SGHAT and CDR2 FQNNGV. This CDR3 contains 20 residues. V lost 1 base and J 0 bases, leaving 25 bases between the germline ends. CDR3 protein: CASSLVPRATGSTHSYEQYF. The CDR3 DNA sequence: TGTGCCAGCAGCTTAGTCCCTAGGGCGACAGGAAGCACACACTCCTACGAGCAGTACTTC.

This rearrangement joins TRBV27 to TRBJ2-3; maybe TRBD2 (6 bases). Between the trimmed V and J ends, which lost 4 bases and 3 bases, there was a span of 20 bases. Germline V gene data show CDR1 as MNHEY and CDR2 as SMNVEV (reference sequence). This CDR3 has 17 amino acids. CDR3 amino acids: CASSSPRAVGGTDTQYF. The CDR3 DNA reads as TGTGCCAGCAGTTCCCCCCGAGCGGTTGGAGGGACAGATACGCAGTATTTT.

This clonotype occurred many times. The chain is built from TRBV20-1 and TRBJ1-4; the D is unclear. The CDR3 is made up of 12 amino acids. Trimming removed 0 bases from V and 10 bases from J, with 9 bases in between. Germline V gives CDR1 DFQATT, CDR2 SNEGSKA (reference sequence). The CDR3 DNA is TGCAGTGCTAGAGACGTTTGGGGAAAACTGTTTTTT. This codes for CSARDVWGKLFF.

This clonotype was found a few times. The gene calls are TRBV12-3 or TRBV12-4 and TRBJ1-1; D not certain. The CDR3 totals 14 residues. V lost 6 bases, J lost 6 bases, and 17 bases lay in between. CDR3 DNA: TGTGCCAGCAGCCAACCGAGTCCTGGGGCTGAAGCTTTCTTT. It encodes CASSQPSPGAEAFF.

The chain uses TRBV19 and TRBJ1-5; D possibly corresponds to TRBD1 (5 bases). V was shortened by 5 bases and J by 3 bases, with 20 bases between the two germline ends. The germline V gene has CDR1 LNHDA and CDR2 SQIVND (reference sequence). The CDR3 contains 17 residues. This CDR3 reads CASSPTYGAGVNQPQHF. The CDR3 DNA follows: TGTGCCAGTAGTCCCACCTACGGGGCTGGAGTCAATCAGCCCCAGCATTTT.

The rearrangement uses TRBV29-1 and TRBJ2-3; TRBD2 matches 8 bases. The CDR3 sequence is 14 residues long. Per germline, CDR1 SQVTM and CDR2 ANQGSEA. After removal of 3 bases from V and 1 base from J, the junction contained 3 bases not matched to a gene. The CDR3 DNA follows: TGCAGCGTTGACAAGACTAGCGGCACAGATACGCAGTATTTT. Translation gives CSVDKTSGTDTQYF.

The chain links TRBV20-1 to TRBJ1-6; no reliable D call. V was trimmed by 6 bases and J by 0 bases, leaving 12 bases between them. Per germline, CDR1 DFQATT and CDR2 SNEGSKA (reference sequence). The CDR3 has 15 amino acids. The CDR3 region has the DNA TGCAGTGCCACATGGCGTAGCTCCTATAATTCACCCCTCCACTTT. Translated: CSATWRSSYNSPLHF.

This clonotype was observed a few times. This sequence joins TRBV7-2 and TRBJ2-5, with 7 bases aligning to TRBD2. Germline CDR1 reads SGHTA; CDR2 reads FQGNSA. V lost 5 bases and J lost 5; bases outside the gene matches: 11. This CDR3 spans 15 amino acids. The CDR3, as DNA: TGTGCCAGCAGCCTACTCGGGACTACTAGGGAGACCCAGTACTTC. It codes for CASSLLGTTRETQYF.

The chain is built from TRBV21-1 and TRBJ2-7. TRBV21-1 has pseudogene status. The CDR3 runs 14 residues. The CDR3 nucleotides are TGTGCCAGCAGCAAAGTACGGTCGTCCTACGAGCAGTACTTC. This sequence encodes CASSKVRSSYEQYF.

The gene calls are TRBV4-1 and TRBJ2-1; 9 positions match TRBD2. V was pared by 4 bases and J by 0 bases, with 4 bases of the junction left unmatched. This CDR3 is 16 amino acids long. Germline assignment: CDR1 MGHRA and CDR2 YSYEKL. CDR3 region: CASSRTSDPSYNEQFF. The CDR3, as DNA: TGCGCCAGCAGCCGGACTAGCGACCCCTCCTACAATGAGCAGTTCTTC.

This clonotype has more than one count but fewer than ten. CDR3 sequence reads: CATSSGRRTYGYTF. CDR3 nucleotide sequence: TGTGCCACCAGCAGTGGGCGACGGACCTATGGCTACACCTTC. The chain combines TRBV15 with TRBJ1-2; the D is unclear. This CDR3 has 14 residues. Germline V gene lookup returns CDR1 LNHNV and CDR2 YYDKDF (reference sequence). Deletions cut 3 bases from V and 4 bases from J, with 12 bases between.

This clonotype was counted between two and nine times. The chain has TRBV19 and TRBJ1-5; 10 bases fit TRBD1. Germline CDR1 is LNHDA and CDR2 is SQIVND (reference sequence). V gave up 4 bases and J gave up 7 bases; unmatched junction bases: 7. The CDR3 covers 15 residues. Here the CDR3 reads CASSKGTGVFQPQHF. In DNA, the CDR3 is TGTGCCAGTAGTAAAGGGACAGGGGTTTTCCAGCCCCAGCATTTT.

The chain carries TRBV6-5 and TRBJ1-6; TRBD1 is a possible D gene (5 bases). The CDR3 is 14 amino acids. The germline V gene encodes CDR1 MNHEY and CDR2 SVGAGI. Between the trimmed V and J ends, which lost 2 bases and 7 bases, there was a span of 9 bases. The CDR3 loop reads CASSYTRGNSPLHF. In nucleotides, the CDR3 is TGTGCCAGCAGTTACACCCGGGGGAATTCACCCCTCCACTTT.

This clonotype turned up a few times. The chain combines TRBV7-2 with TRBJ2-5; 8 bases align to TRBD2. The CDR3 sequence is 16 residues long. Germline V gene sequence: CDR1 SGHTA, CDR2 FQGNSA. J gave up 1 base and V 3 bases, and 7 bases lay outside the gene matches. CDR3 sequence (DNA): TGTGCCAGCAGCTTTCCTGGTAGCGGGATCCAAGAGACCCAGTACTTC. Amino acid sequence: CASSFPGSGIQETQYF.

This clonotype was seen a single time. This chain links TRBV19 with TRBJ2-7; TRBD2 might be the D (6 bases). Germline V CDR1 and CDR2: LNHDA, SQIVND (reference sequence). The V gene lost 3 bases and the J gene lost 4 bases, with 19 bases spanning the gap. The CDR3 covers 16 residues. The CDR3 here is CASSIAPDKGRYEQYF. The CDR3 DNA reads TGTGCCAGTAGTATCGCCCCGGATAAAGGGAGGTACGAGCAGTACTTC.

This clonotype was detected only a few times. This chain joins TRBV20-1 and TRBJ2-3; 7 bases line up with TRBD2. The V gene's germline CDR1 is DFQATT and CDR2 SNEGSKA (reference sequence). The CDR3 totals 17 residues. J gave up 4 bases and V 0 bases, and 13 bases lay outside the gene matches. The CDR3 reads CSARDPGGRFPPDTQYF. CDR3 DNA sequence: TGCAGTGCTAGAGACCCTGGCGGGAGATTTCCCCCAGATACGCAGTATTTT.